Listed below are T cell receptor beta chains from one sample, sequenced in a study of memory CD4+ T cells and cytomegalovirus serostatus. The repertoire was sequenced with immunoSEQ multiplex PCR; TCRdb's copy has only in-frame clones and lacks some. The sample contains some 50,000 clones, around 77% of which appear only once. The sequencing input was memory CD4+ T cells from blood. The origin of the receptors is an adult in good health and CMV-seronegative. CDR3s include the opening cysteine and the closing phenylalanine or tryptophan. Each record gives: V gene, CDR3 length, D gene, clone size, J gene, CDR3 protein, CDR3 DNA. The D gene is left open where the match is weak. A row's size may be missing; if present it is once, few, many or a size class.

TRBV7-9	14	-	-	TRBJ1-4	CASSIYATNEKLFF	TGTGCCAGCAGCATATACGCAACTAATGAAAAACTGTTTTTT
TRBV9	15	TRBD1	-	TRBJ1-3	CASSVSGGEGNTIYF	TGTGCCAGCAGCGTATCAGGGGGCGAAGGGAACACCATATATTTT
TRBV2	13	-	-	TRBJ2-5	CASKRAEQETQYF	TGTGCCAGCAAAAGGGCAGAACAAGAGACCCAGTACTTC
TRBV27	16	-	-	TRBJ1-2	CASSLSPQGFDYGYTF	TGTGCCAGCAGTTTATCACCCCAGGGGTTCGACTATGGCTACACCTTC
TRBV29-1	12	-	-	TRBJ2-6	CSGRSGANVLTF	TGCAGCGGGAGATCTGGGGCCAACGTCCTGACTTTC
TRBV4-3	14	TRBD1	few	TRBJ1-2	CASSPRDRGWGYTF	TGCGCCAGCAGCCCCCGGGACAGGGGTTGGGGCTACACCTTC
TRBV5-5	17	-	-	TRBJ2-7	CASSLGPTPRRDYEQYF	TGTGCCAGCAGCTTGGGCCCTACCCCCCGTCGGGACTACGAGCAGTACTTC
TRBV7-6	15	TRBD2	-	TRBJ2-1	CASSSLAGSYNEQFF	TGTGCCAGCAGCTCGCTAGCGGGGTCCTACAATGAGCAGTTCTTC
TRBV28	15	-	-	TRBJ1-1	CASSPEGLGTTEAFF	TGTGCCAGCAGTCCCGAGGGTCTTGGGACCACTGAAGCTTTCTTT
TRBV28	16	-	-	TRBJ1-6	CASRPGKGIRNSPLHF	TGTGCCAGCAGGCCCGGAAAGGGTATTAGAAATTCACCCCTCCACTTT
TRBV19	17	-	-	TRBJ2-4	CASSIGGPGFAKNIQYF	TGTGCCAGTAGTATAGGGGGGCCGGGGTTCGCCAAAAACATTCAGTACTTC
TRBV25-1	11	-	-	TRBJ2-3	CASSGGHTQYF	TGTGCCAGCAGTGGAGGCCATACGCAGTATTTT
TRBV5-1	15	TRBD2	-	TRBJ2-1	CASSLVASGPNEQFF	TGCGCCAGCAGCTTGGTCGCTAGCGGTCCCAATGAGCAGTTCTTC
TRBV7-2	16	-	-	TRBJ1-3	CASSNVPRAVGNTIYF	TGTGCCAGCAGCAATGTCCCAAGGGCTGTTGGAAACACCATATATTTT
TRBV18	14	-	-	TRBJ1-5	CASSTSMGNQPQHF	TGTGCCAGCTCGACCTCTATGGGCAATCAGCCCCAGCATTTT
TRBV13	15	-	-	TRBJ1-1	CASSARGVLDTEAFF	TGTGCCAGCAGCGCCCGTGGGGTACTGGACACTGAAGCTTTCTTT
TRBV5-4	15	TRBD2	-	TRBJ2-1	CASSTVAGRGNEQFF	TGTGCCAGCAGTACGGTAGCGGGAAGGGGCAATGAGCAGTTCTTC
TRBV27	16	-	-	TRBJ2-7	CASSLTPLAEVYEQYF	TGTGCCAGCAGTTTAACCCCTCTGGCGGAGGTTTACGAGCAGTACTTC
TRBV5-4	15	-	-	TRBJ2-2	CASSPEGADTGELFF	TGTGCCAGCAGCCCGGAGGGAGCCGACACCGGGGAGCTGTTTTTT
TRBV6-6	12	-	-	TRBJ1-4	CASRPTNEKLFF	TGTGCCAGTCGTCCAACTAATGAAAAACTGTTTTTT
TRBV7-9	17	-	-	TRBJ1-5	CASSLAPGVVGNQPQHF	TGTGCCAGCAGCTTAGCGCCGGGGGTGGTAGGCAATCAGCCCCAGCATTTT
TRBV6-1	15	TRBD1	few	TRBJ1-2	CASSYTGGSNYGYTF	TGTGCCAGCAGCTATACAGGGGGCTCTAACTATGGCTACACCTTC
TRBV19	16	TRBD2	-	TRBJ2-3	CASSLAGTSSTDTQYF	TGTGCCAGTAGCCTTGCGGGGACTAGCAGCACAGATACGCAGTATTTT
TRBV20-1	11	TRBD1	-	TRBJ2-7	CSAGGPYEQYF	TGCAGTGCAGGGGGCCCCTACGAGCAGTACTTC
TRBV7-2	14	TRBD1	-	TRBJ2-3	CASSTGTGRDTQYF	TGTGCCAGCAGCACCGGGACAGGGAGGGATACGCAGTATTTT
TRBV18	17	-	-	TRBJ1-5	CASSRTGTVISNQPQHF	TGTGCCAGCTCACGTACCGGGACCGTAATAAGCAATCAGCCCCAGCATTTT
TRBV7-8	17	-	-	TRBJ1-5	CASSFGGTTYSNQPQHF	TGTGCCAGCAGCTTTGGCGGGACAACTTATAGCAATCAGCCCCAGCATTTT
TRBV6-6	15	TRBD1	-	TRBJ1-5	CASRPQTGAHQPQHF	TGTGCCAGCAGGCCTCAAACAGGGGCGCATCAGCCCCAGCATTTT
TRBV18	15	TRBD1	once	TRBJ2-5	CASSRTGTGKETQYF	TGTGCCAGCTCACGAACCGGGACAGGGAAAGAGACCCAGTACTTC
TRBV19	16	TRBD1	-	TRBJ1-5	CASSIKDRGGNQPQHF	TGTGCCAGTAGTATAAAAGACAGGGGGGGAAATCAGCCCCAGCATTTT
TRBV28	17	-	-	TRBJ2-6	CASSLGTAFSGANVLTF	TGTGCCAGCAGTCTCGGGACGGCTTTCTCTGGGGCCAACGTCCTGACTTTC
TRBV5-1	11	TRBD2	-	TRBJ2-3	CASSVAGGQYF	TGCGCCAGCAGTGTTGCGGGGGGCCAGTATTTT
TRBV19	16	-	-	TRBJ1-5	CASSAPGRISNQPQHF	TGTGCCAGTAGTGCCCCCGGACGGATTAGCAATCAGCCCCAGCATTTT
TRBV9	15	-	-	TRBJ2-1	CASSVALASSGEQFF	TGTGCCAGCAGCGTAGCTCTCGCTAGTAGCGGTGAGCAGTTCTTC
TRBV5-4	13	-	-	TRBJ2-5	CASSFGGVETQYF	TGTGCCAGCAGCTTCGGGGGCGTGGAGACCCAGTACTTC
TRBV14	17	-	-	TRBJ2-7	CASSQAPGELVSYEQYF	TGTGCCAGCAGCCAAGCACCGGGGGAGCTAGTCTCCTACGAGCAGTACTTC
TRBV5-1	14	-	-	TRBJ2-7	CASSLHSTSYEQYF	TGCGCCAGCAGCTTGCACAGTACGTCCTACGAGCAGTACTTC
TRBV19	15	-	-	TRBJ1-2	CASSMAWLGIYGYTF	TGTGCCAGTAGTATGGCGTGGTTGGGCATATATGGCTACACCTTC
TRBV29-1	10	-	-	TRBJ1-2	CSVDGDGYTF	TGCAGCGTTGACGGGGATGGCTACACCTTC
TRBV9	13	-	-	TRBJ1-1	CASSARVDTEAFF	TGTGCCAGCAGCGCCCGGGTTGACACTGAAGCTTTCTTT